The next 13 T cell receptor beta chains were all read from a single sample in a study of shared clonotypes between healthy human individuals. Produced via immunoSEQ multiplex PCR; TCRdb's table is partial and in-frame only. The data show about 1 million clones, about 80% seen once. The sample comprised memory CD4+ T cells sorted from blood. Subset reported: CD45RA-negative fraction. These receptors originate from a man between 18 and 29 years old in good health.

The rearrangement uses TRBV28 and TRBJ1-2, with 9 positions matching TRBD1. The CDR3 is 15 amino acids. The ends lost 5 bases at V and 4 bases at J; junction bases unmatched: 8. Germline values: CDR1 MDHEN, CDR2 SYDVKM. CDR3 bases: TGTGCCAGCAGTCCCGCCGGGACAGGGATCTATGGCTACACCTTC. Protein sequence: CASSPAGTGIYGYTF.

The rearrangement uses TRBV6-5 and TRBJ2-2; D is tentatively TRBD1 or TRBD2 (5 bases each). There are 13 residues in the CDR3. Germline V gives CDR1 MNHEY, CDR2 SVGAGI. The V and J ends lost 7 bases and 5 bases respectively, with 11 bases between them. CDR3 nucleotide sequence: TGTGCCAGCACTACGGGACCAACCGGGGAGCTGTTTTTT. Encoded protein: CASTTGPTGELFF.

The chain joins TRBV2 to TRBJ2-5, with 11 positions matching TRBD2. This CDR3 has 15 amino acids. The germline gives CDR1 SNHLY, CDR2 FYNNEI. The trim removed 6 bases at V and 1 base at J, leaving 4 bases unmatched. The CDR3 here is CASSTSGGTQETQYF. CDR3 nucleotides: TGTGCCAGCAGCACTAGCGGGGGTACCCAAGAGACCCAGTACTTC.

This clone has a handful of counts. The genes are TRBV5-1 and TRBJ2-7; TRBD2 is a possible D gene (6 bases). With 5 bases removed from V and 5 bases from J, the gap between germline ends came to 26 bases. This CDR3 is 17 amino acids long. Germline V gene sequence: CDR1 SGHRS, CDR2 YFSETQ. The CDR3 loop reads CASSGGTSSLGLHEQYF. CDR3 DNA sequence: TGCGCCAGCAGTGGCGGCACTAGCTCATTAGGCCTCCACGAGCAGTACTTC. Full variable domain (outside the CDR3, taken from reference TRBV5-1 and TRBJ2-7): KAGVTQTPRYLIKTRGQQVTLSCSPISGHRSVSWYQQTPGQGLQFLFEYFSETQRNKGNFPGRFSGRQFSNSRSEMNVSTLELGDSALYLCASSGGTSSLGLHEQYFGPGTRLTVT.

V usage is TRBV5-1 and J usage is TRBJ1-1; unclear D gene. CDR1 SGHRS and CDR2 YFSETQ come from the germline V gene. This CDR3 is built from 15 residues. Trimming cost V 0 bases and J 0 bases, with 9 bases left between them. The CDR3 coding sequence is TGCGCCAGCAGCTTGGTTGTGGGCCTGAACACTGAAGCTTTCTTT. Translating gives CASSLVVGLNTEAFF.

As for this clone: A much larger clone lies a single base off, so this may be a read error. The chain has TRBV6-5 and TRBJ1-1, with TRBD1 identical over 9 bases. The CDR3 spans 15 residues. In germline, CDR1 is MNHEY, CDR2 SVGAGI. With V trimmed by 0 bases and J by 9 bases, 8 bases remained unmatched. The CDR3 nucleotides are TGTGCCAGCAGTTACTCAGGGACAGGGACGTGTAAAGCTTTCTTT. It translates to CASSYSGTGTCKAFF.

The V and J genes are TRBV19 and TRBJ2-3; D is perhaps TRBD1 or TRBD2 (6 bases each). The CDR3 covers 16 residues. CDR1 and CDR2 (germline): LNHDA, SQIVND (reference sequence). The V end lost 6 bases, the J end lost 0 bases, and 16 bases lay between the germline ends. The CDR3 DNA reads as TGTGCCAGTAGGCCCCGAGGAGGGGGGAGCACAGATACGCAGTATTTT. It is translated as CASRPRGGGSTDTQYF.

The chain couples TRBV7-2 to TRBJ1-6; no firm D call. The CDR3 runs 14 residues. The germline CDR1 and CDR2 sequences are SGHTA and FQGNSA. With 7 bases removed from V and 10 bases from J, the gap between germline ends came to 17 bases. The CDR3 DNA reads TGTGCCAGCAATTCTATAGGGTCCAACTCACCCCTCCACTTT. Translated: CASNSIGSNSPLHF. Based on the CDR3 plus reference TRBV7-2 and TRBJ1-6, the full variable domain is GAGVSQSPSNKVTEKGKDVELRCDPISGHTALYWYRQSLGQGLEFLIYFQGNSAPDKSGLPSDRFSAERTGGSVSTLTIQRTQQEDSAVYLCASNSIGSNSPLHFGNGTRLTVT.

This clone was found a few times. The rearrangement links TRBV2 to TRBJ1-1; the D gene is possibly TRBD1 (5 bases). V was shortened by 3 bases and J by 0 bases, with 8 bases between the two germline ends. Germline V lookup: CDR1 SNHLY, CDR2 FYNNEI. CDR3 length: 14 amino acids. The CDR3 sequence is CASSEGELNTEAFF. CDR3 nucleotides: TGTGCCAGCAGTGAGGGGGAACTGAACACTGAAGCTTTCTTT. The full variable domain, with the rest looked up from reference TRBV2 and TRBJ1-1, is EPEVTQTPSHQVTQMGQEVILRCVPISNHLYFYWYRQILGQKVEFLVSFYNNEISEKSEIFDDQFSVERPDGSNFTLKIRSTKLEDSAMYFCASSEGELNTEAFFGQGTRLTVV.

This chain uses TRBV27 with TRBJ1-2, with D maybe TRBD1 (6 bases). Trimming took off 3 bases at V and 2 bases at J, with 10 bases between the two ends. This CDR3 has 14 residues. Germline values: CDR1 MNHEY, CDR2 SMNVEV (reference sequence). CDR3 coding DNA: TGTGCCAGCAGTTTTTGGGGGCAGAACTATGGCTACACCTTC. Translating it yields CASSFWGQNYGYTF.

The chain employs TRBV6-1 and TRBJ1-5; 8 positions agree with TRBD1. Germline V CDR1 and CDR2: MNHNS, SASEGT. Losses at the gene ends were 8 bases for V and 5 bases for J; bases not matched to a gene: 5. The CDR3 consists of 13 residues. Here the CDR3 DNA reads TGTGCCAGCTGGCAGGGGGCCTATCAGCCCCAGCATTTT. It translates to CASWQGAYQPQHF.

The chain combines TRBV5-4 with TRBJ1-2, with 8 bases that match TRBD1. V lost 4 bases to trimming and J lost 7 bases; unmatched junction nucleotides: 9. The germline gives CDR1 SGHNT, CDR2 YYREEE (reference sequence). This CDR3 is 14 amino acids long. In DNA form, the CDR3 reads TGTGCCAGCAGCGCGAGGCAGGGGGCGGGTGGCTACACCTTC. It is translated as CASSARQGAGGYTF. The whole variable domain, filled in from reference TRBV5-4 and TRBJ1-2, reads ETGVTQSPTHLIKTRGQQVTLRCSSQSGHNTVSWYQQALGQGPQFIFQYYREEENGRGNFPPRFSGLQFPNYSSELNVNALELDDSALYLCASSARQGAGGYTFGSGTRLTVV.

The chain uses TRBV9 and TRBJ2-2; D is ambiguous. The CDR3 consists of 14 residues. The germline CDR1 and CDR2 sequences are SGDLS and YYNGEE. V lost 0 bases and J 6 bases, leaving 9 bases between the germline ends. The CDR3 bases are TGTGCCAGCAGCGTAGTCGCTTCTCCCGGGGAGCTGTTTTTT. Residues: CASSVVASPGELFF.